One and the same sample provided the 27 T cell receptor beta chains below, sequenced in a study of vaccination and CD4 T cells after COVID-19 (dated by TCRdb to between 2021 and 2024). These receptors have no known antigen. Reading the label with the study, this specimen's treatment or condition is: approximately nine-day PBMC culture with coronavirus spike peptide pools or control peptides (ViraFEST assay). Library creation used PCR. These reads were obtained on an Illumina iSeq 100. At the Johns Hopkins FTIC core, DNA from the cultured CD4+ T cells underwent TCR sequencing with the Oncomine TCR Beta short-read assay. Through fastp at Q25 and MiXCR, TCRdb rebuilt clones from the public reads, retaining in-frame beta chains. All rows with the same CDR3 protein become a single entry with the most common DNA and genes. The sample table contains just under 20,000 distinct CDR3 sequences; only one count was recorded for 26% of them. Together, the top ten hold 9.5% to 13% of the sample.

Sequencing was carried out using cultured CD4+ T cells from blood. Source of these receptors: a human donor with COVID-19.

This clonotype was observed a handful of times. The rearrangement joins TRBV19 to TRBJ1-3; D remains ambiguous. Germline V CDR1 and CDR2: LNHDA, SQIVND (reference sequence). V was trimmed by 6 bases and J by 0 bases, leaving 12 bases between them. This CDR3 region has 15 residues. Written as DNA, the CDR3 is TGTGCCAGTAGGCGTAGCGGCGACTCTGGAAACACCATATATTTT. Residues: CASRRSGDSGNTIYF.

CDR3 coding DNA: TGTGCCAGTAGTATAAAGAGGCAGCTCTCCTACAATGAGCAGTTCTTC. This gives the protein CASSIKRQLSYNEQFF. The chain couples TRBV19 to TRBJ2-1; D is unresolved. Deletions cut 2 bases from V and 0 bases from J, with 11 bases between. The CDR3 sequence is 16 residues long. Germline V gene data show CDR1 as LNHDA and CDR2 as SQIVND (reference sequence).

This clonotype turned up a few times. The chain uses TRBV27 and TRBJ2-3; D ambiguous. The CDR3 extends over 15 amino acids. Germline V gene sequence: CDR1 MNHEY, CDR2 SMNVEV (reference sequence). Trimming shortened V by 2 bases and J by 2 bases, and 11 bases separated the two germline ends. The CDR3 loop reads CASSLAGIYTDTQYF. The CDR3 nucleotides read TGTGCCAGCAGTTTAGCAGGAATTTACACAGATACGCAGTATTTT.

V and J are TRBV11-2 and TRBJ1-1; no firm D call. CDR3 length: 13 amino acids. Trimming took 4 bases from V and 8 from J, leaving 14 bases between them. CDR1 is SGHAT, CDR2 FQNNGV, per germline. The CDR3 DNA follows: TGTGCCAGCAGCTCAGATCATGGGTACGAAGCTTTCTTT. Its protein product is CASSSDHGYEAFF.

The table lists this clonotype with a few counts. V is TRBV11-2 and J is TRBJ1-1; 8 nucleotides line up with TRBD1. Germline V CDR1 and CDR2: SGHAT, FQNNGV. This CDR3 comprises 15 residues. The J segment lost 3 bases and the V segment lost 2 bases, leaving 5 bases of the junction unmatched. The CDR3 nucleotides read TGTGCCAGCAGCTTATTCAGGGGGCGGGACACTGAAGCTTTCTTT. As protein: CASSLFRGRDTEAFF.

The V and J genes are TRBV20-1 and TRBJ2-4; perhaps TRBD1 as D (6 bases). Germline CDR1 DFQATT, CDR2 SNEGSKA (reference sequence). V was trimmed by 0 bases and J by 1 base, leaving 19 bases between them. The length of the CDR3 is 18 residues. CDR3 sequence (DNA): TGCAGTGCTAGAGATAAAGACAGGCCGGGTAGGGCCAAAAACATTCAGTACTTC. Translation: CSARDKDRPGRAKNIQYF.

The chain links TRBV24-1 to TRBJ2-5, with TRBD1 identical over 8 bases. The CDR3 totals 16 residues. Germline V gene data show CDR1 as KGHDR and CDR2 as SFDVKD. The V gene end was trimmed by 3 bases and the J gene end by 2 bases; junction bases not matched to a gene: 7. In DNA, the CDR3 is TGTGCCACCAGTGATCTCGGGACAGGCCAACAAGAGACCCAGTACTTC. Its translation is CATSDLGTGQQETQYF.

This clonotype has only a few counts. This chain connects TRBV20-1 to TRBJ2-1; a possible D gene is TRBD1 (6 bases). Germline lookup yields CDR1 DFQATT and CDR2 SNEGSKA (reference sequence). The CDR3 is 12 amino acids. The V gene lost 8 bases and the J gene lost 5 bases, with 13 bases spanning the gap. Here the CDR3 DNA reads TGCAGTTCTCCAGGGGTGCACAATGAGCAGTTCTTC. It codes for CSSPGVHNEQFF.

This clonotype was picked up a small number of times. The J gene is TRBJ2-5, the V gene TRBV27; D ambiguous. The CDR3 has 15 amino acids. V lost 5 bases and J lost 5, with 18 bases in between. CDR1 is MNHEY and CDR2 is SMNVEV in the germline V gene (reference sequence). CDR3 region: CASSNNLGLGETQYF. As DNA, the CDR3 is TGTGCCAGCAGTAATAACCTAGGGCTTGGGGAGACCCAGTACTTC.

In its sample, this clonotype was seen a few times. The chain combines TRBV10-3 with TRBJ2-7; 7 nucleotides match TRBD1. Unmatched junction bases numbered 15, after V lost 2 bases and J lost 2 bases. CDR3 length: 18 residues. Germline CDR1 reads ENHRY; CDR2 reads SYGVKD. CDR3 DNA sequence: TGTGCCATCAGTGAGCTTAACAGGGGTCCGCTACCTGCCTACGAGCAGTACTTC. Translating it yields CAISELNRGPLPAYEQYF.

A few counts support this clonotype. V is TRBV6-1 and J is TRBJ2-5, with D possibly being TRBD1 (5 bases). CDR3 length: 13 amino acids. V lost 8 bases and J 5 bases, leaving 15 bases between the germline ends. CDR1 MNHNS and CDR2 SASEGT come from the germline V gene. The chain's CDR3 is CASGHMGGETQYF. The CDR3 DNA is TGTGCCAGCGGACACATGGGTGGGGAGACCCAGTACTTC.

The V gene is TRBV14, the J gene TRBJ1-3; D ambiguous. From germline, CDR1 is SGHDN and CDR2 FVKESK. The CDR3 has 14 amino acids. Deletions cut 0 bases from V and 4 bases from J, with 7 bases between. The CDR3 sequence is CASSQDLGGNTIYF. The DNA of the CDR3 is TGTGCCAGCAGCCAAGATCTCGGGGGAAACACCATATATTTT.

The J gene is TRBJ2-5, the V gene TRBV9; perhaps TRBD1 as D (6 bases). CDR3 size: 15 residues. Germline V gene lookup returns CDR1 SGDLS and CDR2 YYNGEE. The V end was cut by 3 bases, the J end by 5 bases, with 17 bases between. In DNA, the CDR3 is TGTGCCAGCAGCGGCAGAGGGGGACACTCGGAGACCCAGTACTTC. This translates into CASSGRGGHSETQYF.

The rearrangement uses TRBV7-2 and TRBJ2-7; TRBD2 agrees at 8 bases. V lost 5 bases and J lost 6; bases outside the gene matches: 3. The CDR3 runs 12 residues. Germline CDR1 and CDR2: SGHTA and FQGNSA. The CDR3 region has the DNA TGTGCCAGCAGCCGTGCGGGGGGCGAGCAGTACTTC. Protein: CASSRAGGEQYF.

CDR3 in amino acids: CASSSTLSGGAYEQYF. Written as DNA, the CDR3 is TGTGCCAGCAGTTCCACCCTCAGTGGAGGAGCCTACGAGCAGTACTTC. V is TRBV6-2 or TRBV6-3 and J is TRBJ2-7; D might be TRBD2 (5 bases). The CDR3 runs 16 residues. CDR1 MNHEY and CDR2 SVGEGT come from the germline V gene. The V end lost 4 bases, the J end lost 2 bases, and 18 bases lay between the germline ends.

This clonotype was counted a few times. The chain has TRBV2 and TRBJ1-1; 8 bases are a match to TRBD1. In germline, CDR1 is SNHLY, CDR2 FYNNEI. The CDR3 sequence is 13 residues long. With V trimmed by 7 bases and J by 6 bases, 7 bases remained unmatched. CDR3 protein: CASTAGGLAEAFF. The DNA for the CDR3 is TGTGCCAGCACCGCAGGGGGCCTCGCTGAAGCTTTCTTT.

The rearrangement uses TRBV30 and TRBJ2-2; 7 nucleotides agree with TRBD2. J lost 0 bases, V lost 3 bases, and 10 bases had no gene match. Germline CDR1 GTSNPN, CDR2 SVGIG (reference sequence). This CDR3 spans 17 amino acids. The CDR3 DNA is TGTGCCTGGAGAAGAGGTGGTGCGGGGGCGAACACCGGGGAGCTGTTTTTT. This encodes CAWRRGGAGANTGELFF.

This clonotype has only a few counts. The V and J genes are TRBV5-1 and TRBJ2-7, with D unresolved. This CDR3 is 15 amino acids long. The germline CDR1 and CDR2 sequences are SGHRS and YFSETQ. The germline V and J ends were trimmed by 4 bases and 0 bases, with 14 bases remaining between them. This CDR3 is CASSSLGPISYEQYF. CDR3 in DNA: TGCGCCAGCAGCAGCTTGGGTCCAATCTCCTACGAGCAGTACTTC.

This clonotype was found a few times. This sequence joins TRBV20-1 and TRBJ2-1; D not resolved. The CDR3 has 13 residues. Trimming removed 1 base at V and 8 bases at J, with 12 bases between. CDR1 and CDR2 (germline): DFQATT, SNEGSKA (reference sequence). The CDR3, as DNA: TGCAGTGCTAGAGGCAGCCACCTAGATGAGCAGTTCTTC. Amino acid sequence: CSARGSHLDEQFF.

The DNA of the CDR3 is TGTGCCAGCCTCCAGGGAGGGTACGAGCAGTACTTC. Its protein is CASLQGGYEQYF. The genes are TRBV2 and TRBJ2-7, with 7 positions matching TRBD2. Germline V lookup: CDR1 SNHLY, CDR2 FYNNEI. The CDR3 consists of 12 residues. V was pared by 8 bases and J by 4 bases, with 5 bases of the junction left unmatched.

The chain uses TRBV28 and TRBJ2-2, with TRBD1 matching 10 bases. The length of the CDR3 is 15 residues. Per germline, CDR1 MDHEN and CDR2 SYDVKM. The J segment lost 7 bases and the V segment lost 6 bases, leaving 8 bases of the junction unmatched. The CDR3 nucleotides read TGTGCCAGCAGACGCCGGACAGGGGGGGTCGGGGAGCTGTTTTTT. This encodes CASRRRTGGVGELFF.

The gene calls are TRBV6-1 and TRBJ1-4, with 7 nucleotides matching TRBD1. Trimming removed 7 bases from V and 4 bases from J; junction bases left unmatched: 9. The CDR3 spans 15 residues. Germline V CDR1 and CDR2: MNHNS, SASEGT. The CDR3 spells CASTHTGEGNEKLFF. In nucleotides, the CDR3 is TGTGCCAGCACCCACACAGGGGAGGGTAATGAAAAACTGTTTTTT.

The chain combines TRBV11-2 with TRBJ1-3; D gene unclear. The CDR3 runs to 16 residues. Trimming stripped 5 bases from V and 4 bases from J, with 18 bases between. In germline, CDR1 is SGHAT, CDR2 FQNNGV. Here the CDR3 DNA reads TGTGCCAGCAGCCCTAACCTGGGAGTAACGGGAAACACCATATATTTT. Residues: CASSPNLGVTGNTIYF.

This clonotype was picked up a small number of times. The V call is TRBV30, the J call TRBJ1-1, with 7 nucleotides matching TRBD1. The germline gives CDR1 GTSNPN, CDR2 SVGIG (reference sequence). J was trimmed by 0 bases and V by 4 bases; bases with no gene match: 8. The CDR3 has 15 residues. CDR3 nucleotide sequence: TGTGCCTGGACGACAGGGATCCTGATGAACACTGAAGCTTTCTTT. Protein product: CAWTTGILMNTEAFF.

The genes are TRBV23-1 and TRBJ1-5; D ambiguous. TRBV23-1 is flagged as an ORF with uncertain function. The CDR3 loop spans 21 amino acids. Trimming took 2 bases from V and 0 from J, leaving 26 bases between them. This CDR3 reads CASSQERKPPVPSYSNQPQHF. In DNA form, the CDR3 reads TGCGCCAGCAGTCAAGAGCGGAAGCCCCCCGTCCCCTCCTATAGCAATCAGCCCCAGCATTTT.

This chain uses TRBV7-2 with TRBJ1-4; D is ambiguous. Germline CDR1 reads SGHTA; CDR2 reads FQGNSA. V lost 1 base to trimming and J lost 6 bases, with 6 bases between them. The CDR3 is 13 residues long. In nucleotides, the CDR3 is TGTGCCAGCAGCTTAGGCCAGTATGAAAAACTGTTTTTT. Its translation is CASSLGQYEKLFF.

This clonotype turned up a few times. This chain links TRBV25-1 with TRBJ2-2; no clear D gene. This CDR3 spans 16 amino acids. V lost 3 bases and J 4 bases, leaving 15 bases between the germline ends. Germline V CDR1 and CDR2: MGHDK, SYGVNS. The CDR3 sequence is CASSDHGVSRTGELFF. CDR3 bases: TGTGCCAGCAGTGACCATGGCGTTTCTCGCACCGGGGAGCTGTTTTTT.